This TCR beta chain originates from a study of cytomegalovirus exposure and HLA in healthy donors. The PCR employed 60 Vbeta primers together with 13 Jbeta primers. Sequencing used immunoSEQ multiplex PCR; TCRdb keeps in-frame clones, though not all of them. The listing records approximately 120,000 clones. The germline V gene has CDR1 GTSNPN and CDR2 SVGIG (reference sequence). CDR3 length: 15 residues. Trimming cost V 3 bases and J 7 bases, with 21 bases left between them. This receptor was taken from a man aged 18 to 29 in good health and CMV-seronegative. The chain has TRBV30 and TRBJ1-1, with D maybe TRBD1 (6 bases). Specimen: PBMCs. The CDR3 protein is CAWRTFGNRVNEAFF. DNA of the CDR3: TGTGCCTGGAGAACGTTTGGGAACAGGGTCAATGAAGCTTTCTTT.